These 22 T cell receptor beta chains share one sample of origin, sequenced in a study of CD8 T cells in ankylosing spondylitis. In TCRdb, the 5' RACE reads were re-called with MiXCR into one record per CDR3 protein. This table has some 15,000 distinct CDR3 sequences, approximately 8.4% appearing once. The specimen sequenced was blood. These receptors originate from a male donor with ankylosing spondylitis or in good health (not recorded which).

In its sample, this clonotype was seen many times. This sequence joins TRBV20-1 and TRBJ2-1; D possibly matches TRBD1 or TRBD2 (5 bases each). Germline-derived CDR1 and CDR2 are DFQATT and SNEGSKA (reference sequence). This CDR3 spans 15 amino acids. Trimming removed 3 bases from V and 6 bases from J, with 18 bases in between. The CDR3 here is CSASSGTTFFNEQFF. DNA of the CDR3: TGCAGTGCTAGTTCCGGGACGACCTTCTTCAATGAGCAGTTCTTC.

In its sample, this clonotype was seen many times. The gene calls are TRBV10-3 and TRBJ2-2; D perhaps matches TRBD1 (7 bases). Germline values: CDR1 ENHRY, CDR2 SYGVKD. V was shortened by 10 bases and J by 1 base, with 13 bases between the two germline ends. There are 14 residues in the CDR3. This chain's CDR3 is CATQGGQNTGELFF. CDR3 nucleotide sequence: TGTGCCACCCAGGGGGGCCAGAACACCGGGGAGCTGTTTTTT.

This clonotype was picked up many times. The chain employs TRBV29-1 and TRBJ1-5; possibly TRBD1 for D (6 bases). This CDR3 spans 12 amino acids. Per the germline V gene, CDR1 is SQVTM and CDR2 is ANQGSEA. V was clipped by 4 bases and J by 2 bases, with 6 bases between them. The CDR3 spells CSVAGGNQPQHF. The CDR3 nucleotides are TGCAGCGTTGCAGGGGGCAATCAGCCCCAGCATTTT.

This clonotype has a count of ten or more. The chain carries TRBV6-5 and TRBJ2-1; maybe TRBD1 (6 bases). V was trimmed by 3 bases and J by 5 bases, leaving 17 bases between them. The germline CDR1 and CDR2 sequences are MNHEY and SVGAGI. There are 16 residues in the CDR3. The CDR3 bases are TGTGCCAGCAGTTATCTGGCAGGGGCAATTAACAATGAGCAGTTCTTC. As protein: CASSYLAGAINNEQFF.

This clonotype was seen many times. The chain has TRBV12-3 or TRBV12-4 and TRBJ1-1; D unclear. The CDR3 spans 13 residues. Trimming shortened V by 6 bases and J by 8 bases, and 16 bases separated the two germline ends. This chain's CDR3 is CASSLTRRTEAFF. The CDR3 nucleotides are TGTGCCAGCAGCTTAACCAGGCGGACGGAAGCTTTCTTT.

In its sample, this clonotype was seen many times. The chain has TRBV20-1 and TRBJ2-5, with 7 bases aligning to TRBD2. CDR1 DFQATT and CDR2 SNEGSKA come from the germline V gene (reference sequence). V shed 1 base and J 5 bases; nucleotides not matched to a gene: 7. This CDR3 has 14 residues. The CDR3 sequence: CSARGLANWETQYF. In DNA, the CDR3 is TGCAGTGCTAGAGGACTAGCAAATTGGGAGACCCAGTACTTC.

This clonotype appeared a single time. At one boundary the junction diverges from the germline segment, which might be a read error. The V and J genes are TRBV3-1 and TRBJ1-5; D might be TRBD1 (5 bases). Germline CDR1 is LGHDT and CDR2 is YNNKEL (reference sequence). The length of the CDR3 is 14 residues. CDR3 in DNA: TGTGCCGGCAGCCAGGGACGGTTCAATCAGCCCCAGCATTTT. Translated: CAGSQGRFNQPQHF.

This clonotype has a handful of counts. The chain joins TRBV30 to TRBJ1-2; D call uncertain. The CDR3 sequence is 14 residues long. Trimming took 4 bases from V and 1 from J, leaving 13 bases between them. Germline V lookup: CDR1 GTSNPN, CDR2 SVGIG (reference sequence). The DNA for the CDR3 is TGTGCCTGGAATGGGCCAGTGGATAACTATGGCTACACCTTC. It translates to CAWNGPVDNYGYTF.

This clonotype was found a few times. The gene calls are TRBV20-1 and TRBJ2-2; 10 bases are shared with TRBD2. The junction had 4 bases not matched to a gene; V was cut back by 6 bases and J by 3 bases. There are 14 residues in the CDR3. CDR1 and CDR2 from the germline V gene are DFQATT and SNEGSKA (reference sequence). The CDR3 region is CSATSGEDTGELFF. CDR3 coding DNA: TGCAGTGCAACTAGCGGGGAAGACACCGGGGAGCTGTTTTTT.

This clonotype was recorded at least ten times. The chain is built from TRBV10-3 and TRBJ2-7; D uncertain. Germline V CDR1 and CDR2: ENHRY, SYGVKD. Trimming shortened V by 0 bases and J by 3 bases, and 12 bases separated the two germline ends. This CDR3 comprises 15 residues. The CDR3 DNA follows: TGTGCCATCAGTGAGTCGGGAATGACGGGCTACGAGCAGTACTTC. It translates to CAISESGMTGYEQYF.

This clonotype was counted ten times or more. The V gene is TRBV7-2, the J gene TRBJ2-3, with D maybe TRBD2 (5 bases). The germline V gene has CDR1 SGHTA and CDR2 FQGNSA. V was shortened by 5 bases and J by 2 bases, with 14 bases between the two germline ends. This CDR3 comprises 15 residues. The CDR3 loop is CASSRSGQSTDTQYF. The CDR3 DNA sequence: TGTGCCAGCAGCCGGAGCGGTCAATCCACAGATACGCAGTATTTT.

This clonotype is medium-sized. The DNA of the CDR3 is TGTGCCAGCAGTTTTAGCCTCCGTCAAGAGACCCAGTACTTC. Amino acid sequence: CASSFSLRQETQYF. The chain joins TRBV27 to TRBJ2-5; D gene ambiguous. Germline CDR1 and CDR2: MNHEY and SMNVEV (reference sequence). The CDR3 spans 14 residues. With 3 bases removed from V and 2 bases from J, the gap between germline ends came to 10 bases.

In its sample, this clonotype was seen many times. The genes are TRBV12-3 or TRBV12-4 and TRBJ2-2; a weak D match, TRBD2 (5 bases). Trimming removed 2 bases at V and 5 bases at J, with 6 bases between. The CDR3 loop spans 13 amino acids. The CDR3 is CASSLRETGELFF. CDR3 DNA: TGTGCCAGCAGTTTAAGGGAGACCGGGGAGCTGTTTTTT.

This clonotype was picked up a small number of times. This chain connects TRBV5-1 to TRBJ2-4; D may be TRBD2 (5 bases). This CDR3 is 13 amino acids long. Germline lookup yields CDR1 SGHRS and CDR2 YFSETQ. The germline V and J ends were trimmed by 6 bases and 1 base, with 8 bases remaining between them. This chain's CDR3 is CASNGEAKNIQYF. For the CDR3, the DNA is TGCGCCAGCAATGGGGAGGCCAAAAACATTCAGTACTTC.

This clonotype has only a few counts. V usage is TRBV15 and J usage is TRBJ1-1; unclear D gene. With 0 bases removed from V and 6 bases from J, the gap between germline ends came to 8 bases. Germline V lookup: CDR1 LNHNV, CDR2 YYDKDF (reference sequence). The CDR3 extends over 13 amino acids. CDR3 in amino acids: CATSRDIVAEAFF. CDR3 in DNA: TGTGCCACCAGCAGAGACATCGTCGCTGAAGCTTTCTTT. Drawing the rest from reference TRBV15 and TRBJ1-1, the complete variable domain is DAMVIQNPRYQVTQFGKPVTLSCSQTLNHNVMYWYQQKSSQAPKLLFHYYDKDFNNEADTPDNFQSRRPNTSFCFLDIRSPGLGDTAMYLCATSRDIVAEAFFGQGTRLTVV.

This clonotype was recorded many times. The chain joins TRBV6-6 to TRBJ2-2, with D possibly TRBD1 on 6 matching bases. The CDR3 sequence is 13 residues long. V lost 6 bases and J lost 3, with 8 bases in between. In germline, CDR1 is MNHNY, CDR2 SVGAGI (reference sequence). CDR3 DNA sequence: TGTGCCAGCAGCAAGGGGGACACCGGGGAGCTGTTTTTT. Residues: CASSKGDTGELFF.

This clonotype was recorded at least ten times. The CDR3: CASSLAQGNTIYF. The DNA for the CDR3 is TGTGCCAGCAGCTTAGCGCAGGGAAACACCATATATTTT. V is TRBV7-8 and J is TRBJ1-3; no definite D call. Trimming shortened V by 0 bases and J by 4 bases, and 4 bases separated the two germline ends. The V gene's germline CDR1 is SGHVS and CDR2 FQNEAQ. The CDR3 spans 13 residues.

This clonotype has at least ten counts. V usage is TRBV27 and J usage is TRBJ2-7; D possibly corresponds to TRBD1 (6 bases). The germline CDR1 and CDR2 sequences are MNHEY and SMNVEV (reference sequence). Trimming stripped 7 bases from V and 2 bases from J, with 18 bases between. The length of the CDR3 is 15 residues. The CDR3 spells CASTRTGDTPYEQYF. The CDR3 DNA is TGTGCCAGCACCCGAACCGGGGACACCCCCTACGAGCAGTACTTC.

There are many counts of this clonotype. The chain couples TRBV15 to TRBJ2-1, with 9 positions matching TRBD2. The V and J ends lost 8 bases and 0 bases, in that order; junction bases with no gene match: 14. Germline CDR1 LNHNV, CDR2 YYDKDF (reference sequence). The CDR3 extends over 18 amino acids. CDR3 residues: CATRDSGGEPSSYNEQFF. The DNA for the CDR3 is TGTGCCACCCGGGATAGCGGGGGAGAACCCAGCTCCTACAATGAGCAGTTCTTC.

The chain couples TRBV12-3 or TRBV12-4 to TRBJ2-3; 10 nucleotides line up with TRBD2. The CDR3 is 15 amino acids. Unmatched junction bases numbered 8, after V lost 8 bases and J lost 3 bases. The CDR3 loop reads CASGSSGSSTDTQYF. The CDR3 DNA sequence: TGTGCCAGCGGATCTAGCGGGAGTTCGACAGATACGCAGTATTTT.

This clonotype was recorded at least ten times. The rearrangement uses TRBV5-1 and TRBJ2-7, with a tentative D call TRBD1 (5 bases). Germline V gene data show CDR1 as SGHRS and CDR2 as YFSETQ. V dropped 0 bases and J dropped 3 bases, with 7 bases sitting between them. The length of the CDR3 is 13 residues. The CDR3 DNA reads as TGCGCCAGCAGCTTGGGGGGCTTCTACGAGCAGTACTTC. Amino acid sequence: CASSLGGFYEQYF.

The V call is TRBV5-1, the J call TRBJ2-2, with a tentative D call TRBD2 (5 bases). This CDR3 spans 14 amino acids. Germline V gives CDR1 SGHRS, CDR2 YFSETQ. V was pared by 6 bases and J by 1 base, with 10 bases between. The CDR3 loop reads CASTPRGNTGELFF. DNA for the CDR3: TGCGCCAGCACCCCACGGGGGAACACCGGGGAGCTGTTTTTT.